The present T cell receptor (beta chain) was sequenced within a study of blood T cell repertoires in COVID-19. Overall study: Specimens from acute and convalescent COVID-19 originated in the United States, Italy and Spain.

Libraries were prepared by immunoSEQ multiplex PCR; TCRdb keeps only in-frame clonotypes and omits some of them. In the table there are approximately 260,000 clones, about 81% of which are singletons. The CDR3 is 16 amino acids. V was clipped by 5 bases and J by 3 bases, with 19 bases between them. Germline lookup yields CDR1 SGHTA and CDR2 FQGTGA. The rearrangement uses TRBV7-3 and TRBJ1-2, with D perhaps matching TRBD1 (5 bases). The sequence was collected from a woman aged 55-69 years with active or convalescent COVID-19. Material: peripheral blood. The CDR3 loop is CASSPSGGGLDYGYTF. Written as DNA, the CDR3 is TGTGCCAGCAGCCCATCCGGCGGGGGGTTGGACTATGGCTACACCTTC.